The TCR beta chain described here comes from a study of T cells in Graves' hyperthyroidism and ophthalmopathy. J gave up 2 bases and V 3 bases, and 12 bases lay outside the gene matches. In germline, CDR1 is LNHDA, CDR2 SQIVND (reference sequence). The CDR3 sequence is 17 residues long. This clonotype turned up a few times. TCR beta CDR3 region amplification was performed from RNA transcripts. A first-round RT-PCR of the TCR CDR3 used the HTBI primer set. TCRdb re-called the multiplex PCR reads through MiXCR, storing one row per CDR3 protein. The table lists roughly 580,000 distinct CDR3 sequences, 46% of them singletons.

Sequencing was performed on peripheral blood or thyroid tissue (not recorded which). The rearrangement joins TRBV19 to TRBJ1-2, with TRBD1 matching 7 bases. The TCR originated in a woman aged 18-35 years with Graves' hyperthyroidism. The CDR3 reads CASSIARRLQGNYGYTF. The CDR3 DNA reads TGTGCCAGTAGTATTGCCCGCCGTCTACAGGGGAACTATGGCTACACCTTC.